Included here is one TCR beta chain sequence, with context. CDR1 is MNHEY, CDR2 SVGAGI, per germline. V was pared by 6 bases and J by 0 bases, with 8 bases between. CDR3 length equals 13 residues. The data belong to a study of blood T cell repertoires in COVID-19. Study-wide context: Sample material is recorded as cDNA or gDNA derived from T cells, B-cell-depleted T cells, or PBMCs.

In the source study's methods: Counts of nucleated cells, estimated from reference gene primer amplification, were obtained. Profiling relied on immunoSEQ multiplex PCR, and the TCRdb table lists in-frame clones only, not all of them. Clone size and the V and J calls come from that table; the DNA yielded D and trimming. This sample has some 70,000 clones, with approximately 86% found just once. This clonotype was sampled from an older woman with acute or convalescent COVID-19. The rearrangement joins TRBV6-5 to TRBJ1-1; D gene unclear. The sample taken for sequencing was peripheral blood. For the CDR3, the DNA is TGTGCCAGCAGCAACCAGATGAACACTGAAGCTTTCTTT. Its translation: CASSNQMNTEAFF.